The T cell receptor (beta chain) described here comes from a study of early T cells in non-severe SARS-CoV-2 infection. Study-wide points: There was a bias toward anti-spike CD8 responses in VDJdb matching, which missed private and CD4 specificities.

Researchers tagged individual cDNA molecules with unique molecular identifiers. One entry per CDR3 protein results from TCRdb running MiXCR on the 5' RACE reads. The table shows some 96,000 distinct CDR3 sequences, with 15% occurring only once. J gave up 4 bases and V 4 bases, and 4 bases lay outside the gene matches. The germline CDR1 and CDR2 sequences are SGHRS and YFSETQ. The CDR3 length is 13 residues. This clonotype turned up a few times. The antigen is undetermined. The rearrangement links TRBV5-1 to TRBJ1-2, with 7 bases lining up with TRBD1. The source is an adult who was a healthcare worker with PCR-confirmed SARS-CoV-2 infection or an uninfected control (not recorded which). Sequencing used whole blood. CDR3 bases: TGCGCCAGCAGCCCCCGGGACAGCTATGGCTACACCTTC. This sequence encodes CASSPRDSYGYTF.